The entry that follows covers one T cell receptor (beta chain) sequence. The antigen remains undetermined. CDR3 length equals 17 residues. V was cut by 1 base and J by 4 bases, with 19 bases left in between. In germline, CDR1 is SGDLS, CDR2 YYNGEE. This specimen comes from a study of brain T cells in children with intractable seizures. General study points: Pre-surgery blood may have been undersampled, hiding some clones.

Profiled with immunoSEQ multiplex PCR; TCRdb holds only in-frame clones, not every one. The sample contains 65,000 to 85,000 clones, approximately 94% of which appear only once. This sample comprised peripheral blood, obtained at surgery. V is TRBV9 and J is TRBJ2-3; D tentatively fits TRBD1 or TRBD2 (5 bases each). The sequence was obtained from a boy under two years old with tuberous sclerosis and intractable seizures. This CDR3 reads CASSVNTGKRGADTQYF. CDR3 DNA sequence: TGTGCCAGCAGCGTAAATACCGGGAAAAGGGGCGCAGATACGCAGTATTTT. The full variable domain, completed using reference TRBV9 and TRBJ2-3, is DSGVTQTPKHLITATGQRVTLRCSPRSGDLSVYWYQQSLDQGLQFLIQYYNGEERAKGNILERFSAQQFPDLHSELNLSSLELGDSALYFCASSVNTGKRGADTQYFGPGTRLTVL.